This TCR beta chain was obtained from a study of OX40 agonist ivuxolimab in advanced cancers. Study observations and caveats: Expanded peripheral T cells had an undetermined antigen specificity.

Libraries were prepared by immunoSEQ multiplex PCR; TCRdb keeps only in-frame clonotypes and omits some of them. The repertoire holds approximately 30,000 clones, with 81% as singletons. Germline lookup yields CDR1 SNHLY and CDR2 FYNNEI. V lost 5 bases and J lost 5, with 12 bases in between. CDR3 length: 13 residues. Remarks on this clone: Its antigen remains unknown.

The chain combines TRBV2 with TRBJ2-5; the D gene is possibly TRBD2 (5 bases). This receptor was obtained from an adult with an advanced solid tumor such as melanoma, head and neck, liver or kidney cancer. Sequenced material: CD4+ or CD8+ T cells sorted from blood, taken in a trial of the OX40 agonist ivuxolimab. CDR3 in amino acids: CASSNEGLETQYF. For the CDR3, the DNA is TGTGCCAGCAGTAACGAGGGATTGGAGACCCAGTACTTC.